The subject of this entry is one T cell receptor (beta chain). The sample is drawn from a study of blood T cell repertoires in COVID-19. On the study more broadly: There were acute and convalescent COVID-19 samples, and they came from the United States, Italy and Spain. T cells, B-cell-depleted T cells, or PBMCs supplied cDNA or gDNA.

V dropped 5 bases and J dropped 4 bases, with 15 bases sitting between them. Germline-derived CDR1 and CDR2 are LNHDA and SQIVND (reference sequence). The CDR3 is 14 amino acids. Original processing notes: Researchers report that nucleated cell counts were estimated from reference gene primer amplification. Using immunoSEQ multiplex PCR, the repertoire was profiled, and TCRdb retains in-frame clones only, with some absent. V, J and clone size reflect that table, while D and trimming were determined from the DNA. This sample has 250,000 to 350,000 clones, with roughly 89% found just once. This receptor was taken from a middle-aged woman who had recovered from COVID-19. The chain employs TRBV19 and TRBJ2-7; D remains ambiguous. Sequenced sample: peripheral blood. In DNA, the CDR3 is TGTGCCAGTAGTCTGAATGCGGAGTCTTACGAGCAGTACTTC. This codes for CASSLNAESYEQYF.